One and the same sample provided the 3 T cell receptor beta chains below, sequenced in a study of tumor and adjacent non-tumor tissue in lung cancer. RNA was extracted from bulk tissue without any cell sorting. Three rounds of nested PCR, following a modified ARM-PCR protocol, produced the TCRbeta library. TCRdb passed the multiplex PCR reads through MiXCR, listing each CDR3 protein once. This sample carries fewer than 120,000 distinct CDR3 sequences, over 75% of them seen once, and the ten largest clones take approximately 22%. Sequencing was carried out using lung tumor tissue. These receptors came from a man aged 65 to 79 with non-small cell lung cancer.

This clonotype was found a few times. A much larger clone differs from this one at a single base, so this may be a read error. V gene TRBV7-2 combines with J gene TRBJ2-7; D unclear. The CDR3 loop spans 13 amino acids. Germline V CDR1 and CDR2: SGHTA, FQGNSA. The CDR3 protein is CANSIGGPGEQYF. The CDR3 DNA sequence: TGTGCCAACAGCATCGGTGGGCCTGGGGAGCAGTACTTC.

Regarding this clonotype: At one of its ends the junction is not consistent with the germline gene, which may arise from a read error. This rearrangement joins TRBV10-1 to TRBJ1-2, with unresolved D. The CDR3 is 15 residues long. Per germline, CDR1 WNHNN and CDR2 SYGVQD (reference sequence). As DNA, the CDR3 is TGCGCCAGCAGTGAGTCGACATGCCAACCCTATGGCAACACATTC. Protein product: CASSESTCQPYGNTF.

As for this clonotype: Germline and junction disagree at one end, which may indicate a read error. The CDR3 protein is CANSLLGTSRGYNEQFF. CDR3 nucleotide sequence: TGTGCCAACAGCCTCCTAGGAACTAGCAGGGGCTACAATGAGCAGTTCTTC. The gene calls are TRBV11-3 and TRBJ2-1; tentatively, D is TRBD1 or TRBD2 (6 bases each). The CDR3 is 17 amino acids. Germline-derived CDR1 and CDR2 are SGHNT and YENEEA.